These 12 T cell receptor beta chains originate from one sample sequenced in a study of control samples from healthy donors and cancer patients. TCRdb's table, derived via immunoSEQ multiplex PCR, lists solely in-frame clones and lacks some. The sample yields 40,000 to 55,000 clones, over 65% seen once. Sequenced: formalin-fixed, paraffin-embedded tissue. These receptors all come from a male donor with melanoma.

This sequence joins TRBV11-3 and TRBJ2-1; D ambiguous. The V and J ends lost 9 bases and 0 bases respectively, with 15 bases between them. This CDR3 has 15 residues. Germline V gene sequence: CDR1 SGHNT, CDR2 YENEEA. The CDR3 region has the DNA TGTGCCAGTTCTCGGGCGGTCAGCTCCTACAATGAGCAGTTCTTC. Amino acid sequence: CASSRAVSSYNEQFF.

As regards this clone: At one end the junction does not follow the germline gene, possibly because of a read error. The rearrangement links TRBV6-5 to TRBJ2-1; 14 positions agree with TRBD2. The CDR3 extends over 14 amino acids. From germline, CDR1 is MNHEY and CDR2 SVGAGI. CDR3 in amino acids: CASSYSGLAGALVF. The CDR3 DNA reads TGTGCCAGCAGTTACTCGGGACTAGCGGGAGCATTGGTCTTC.

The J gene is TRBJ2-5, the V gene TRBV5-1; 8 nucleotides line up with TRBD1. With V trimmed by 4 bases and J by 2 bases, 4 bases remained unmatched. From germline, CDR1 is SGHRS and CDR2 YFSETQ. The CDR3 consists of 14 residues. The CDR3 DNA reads TGCGCCAGCAGCACGCAGGGGGCGCAAGAGACCCAGTACTTC. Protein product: CASSTQGAQETQYF. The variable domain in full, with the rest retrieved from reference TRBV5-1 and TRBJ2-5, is KAGVTQTPRYLIKTRGQQVTLSCSPISGHRSVSWYQQTPGQGLQFLFEYFSETQRNKGNFPGRFSGRQFSNSRSEMNVSTLELGDSALYLCASSTQGAQETQYFGPGTRLLVL.

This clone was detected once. The DNA for the CDR3 is TGTGCCAGCAGCCAAGTCCAGGGCTACGAGCAGTACTTC. It codes for CASSQVQGYEQYF. The rearrangement links TRBV3-1 (or the pseudogene TRBV3-2) to TRBJ2-7; weak D call: TRBD1 (5 bases). The germline V gene encodes CDR1 LGHDT and CDR2 YNNKEL (reference sequence). CDR3 length: 13 amino acids. The V gene lost 1 base and the J gene lost 3 bases, with 7 bases spanning the gap.

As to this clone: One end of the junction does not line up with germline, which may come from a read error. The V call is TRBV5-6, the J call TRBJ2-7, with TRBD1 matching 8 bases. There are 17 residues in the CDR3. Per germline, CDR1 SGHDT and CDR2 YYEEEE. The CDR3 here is CASSSRTGRTGTYGQYF. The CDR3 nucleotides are TGTGCCAGCAGCTCCCGGACGGGGCGGACAGGGACGTACGGGCAGTACTTC.

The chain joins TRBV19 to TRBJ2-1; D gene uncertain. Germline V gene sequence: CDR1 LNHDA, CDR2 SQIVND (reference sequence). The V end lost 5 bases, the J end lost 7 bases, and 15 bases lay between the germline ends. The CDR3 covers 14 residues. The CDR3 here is CASSESRIGNEQFF. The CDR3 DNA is TGTGCCAGTAGTGAGAGTAGAATAGGAAATGAGCAGTTCTTC.

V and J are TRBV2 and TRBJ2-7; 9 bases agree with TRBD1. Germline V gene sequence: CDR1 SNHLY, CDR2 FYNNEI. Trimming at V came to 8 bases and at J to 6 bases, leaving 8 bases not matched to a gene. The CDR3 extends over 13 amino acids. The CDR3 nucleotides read TGTGCCAGCGGGCCGGGACAGGGATCCGAGCAGTACTTC. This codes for CASGPGQGSEQYF. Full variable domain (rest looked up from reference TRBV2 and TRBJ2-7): EPEVTQTPSHQVTQMGQEVILRCVPISNHLYFYWYRQILGQKVEFLVSFYNNEISEKSEIFDDQFSVERPDGSNFTLKIRSTKLEDSAMYFCASGPGQGSEQYFGPGTRLTVT.

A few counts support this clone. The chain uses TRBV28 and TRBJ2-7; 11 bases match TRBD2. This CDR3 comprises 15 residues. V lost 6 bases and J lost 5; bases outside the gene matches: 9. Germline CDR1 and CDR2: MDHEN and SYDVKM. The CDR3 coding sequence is TGTGCCAGCAGAACTAGCGGGAGAGCTGCCAACGAGCAGTACTTC. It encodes CASRTSGRAANEQYF.

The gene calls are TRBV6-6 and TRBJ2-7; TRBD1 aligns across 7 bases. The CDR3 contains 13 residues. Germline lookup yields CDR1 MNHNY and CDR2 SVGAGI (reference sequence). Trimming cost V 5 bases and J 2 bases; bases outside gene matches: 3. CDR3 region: CASSRQGTYEQYF. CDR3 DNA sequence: TGTGCCAGCAGTAGACAGGGTACCTACGAGCAGTACTTC.

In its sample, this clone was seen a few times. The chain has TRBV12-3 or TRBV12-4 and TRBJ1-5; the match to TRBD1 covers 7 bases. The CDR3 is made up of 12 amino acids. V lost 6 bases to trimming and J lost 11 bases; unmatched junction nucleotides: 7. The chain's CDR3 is CASSQDRVAQHF. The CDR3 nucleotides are TGTGCCAGCAGCCAAGACAGGGTAGCCCAGCATTTT.

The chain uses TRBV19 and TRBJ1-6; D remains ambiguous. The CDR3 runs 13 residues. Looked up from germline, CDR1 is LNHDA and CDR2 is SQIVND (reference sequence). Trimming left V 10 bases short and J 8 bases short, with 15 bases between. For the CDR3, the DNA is TGTGCCACCCAATATGGAGCTTATTCACCCCTCCACTTT. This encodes CATQYGAYSPLHF.

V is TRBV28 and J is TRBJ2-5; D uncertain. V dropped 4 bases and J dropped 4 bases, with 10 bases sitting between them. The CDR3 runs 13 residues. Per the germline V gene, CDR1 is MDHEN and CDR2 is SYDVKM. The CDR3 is CASSWKMRETQYF. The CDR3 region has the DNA TGTGCCAGCAGTTGGAAGATGAGAGAGACCCAGTACTTC.